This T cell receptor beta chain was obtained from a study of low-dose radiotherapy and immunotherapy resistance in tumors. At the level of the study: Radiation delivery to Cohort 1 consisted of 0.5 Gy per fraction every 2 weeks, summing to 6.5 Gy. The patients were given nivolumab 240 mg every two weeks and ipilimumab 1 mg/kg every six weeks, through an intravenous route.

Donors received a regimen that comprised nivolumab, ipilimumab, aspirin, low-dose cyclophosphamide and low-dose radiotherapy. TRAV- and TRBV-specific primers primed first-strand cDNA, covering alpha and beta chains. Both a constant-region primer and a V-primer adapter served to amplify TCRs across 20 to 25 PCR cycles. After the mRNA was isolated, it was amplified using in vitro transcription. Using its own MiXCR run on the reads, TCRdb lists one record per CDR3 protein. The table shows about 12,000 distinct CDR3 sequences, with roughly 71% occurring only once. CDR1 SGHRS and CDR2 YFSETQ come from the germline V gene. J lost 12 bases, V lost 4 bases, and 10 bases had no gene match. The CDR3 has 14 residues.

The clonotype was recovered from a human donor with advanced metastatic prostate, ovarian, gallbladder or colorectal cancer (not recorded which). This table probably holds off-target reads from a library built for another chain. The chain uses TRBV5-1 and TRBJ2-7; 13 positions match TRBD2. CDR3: CASSQGLAGPRTYF. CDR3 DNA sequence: TGCGCCAGCAGCCAGGGACTAGCGGGACCCAGAACGTACTTC.